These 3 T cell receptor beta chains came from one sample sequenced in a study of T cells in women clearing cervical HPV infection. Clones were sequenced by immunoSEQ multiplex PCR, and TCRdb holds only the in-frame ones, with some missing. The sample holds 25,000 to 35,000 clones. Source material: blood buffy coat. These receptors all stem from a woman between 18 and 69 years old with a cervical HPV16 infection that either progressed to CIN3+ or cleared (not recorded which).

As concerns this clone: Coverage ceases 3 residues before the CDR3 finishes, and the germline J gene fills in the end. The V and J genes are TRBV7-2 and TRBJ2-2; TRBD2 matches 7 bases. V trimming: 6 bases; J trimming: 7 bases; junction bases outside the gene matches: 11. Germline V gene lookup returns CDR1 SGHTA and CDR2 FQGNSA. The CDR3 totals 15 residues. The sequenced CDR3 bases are TGTGCCAGCAGATCAAGCGGGATGGGTAACGGGGAG. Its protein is CASRSSGMGNGE. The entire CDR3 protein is CASRSSGMGNGELFF.

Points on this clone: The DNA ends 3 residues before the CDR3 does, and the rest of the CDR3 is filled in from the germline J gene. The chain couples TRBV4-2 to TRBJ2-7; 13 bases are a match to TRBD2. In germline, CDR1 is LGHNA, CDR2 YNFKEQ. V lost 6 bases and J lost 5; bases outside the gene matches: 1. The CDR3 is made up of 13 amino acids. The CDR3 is CASRGTSGNEQYF. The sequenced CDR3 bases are TGTGCCAGCAGAGGGACTAGCGGGAACGAG.

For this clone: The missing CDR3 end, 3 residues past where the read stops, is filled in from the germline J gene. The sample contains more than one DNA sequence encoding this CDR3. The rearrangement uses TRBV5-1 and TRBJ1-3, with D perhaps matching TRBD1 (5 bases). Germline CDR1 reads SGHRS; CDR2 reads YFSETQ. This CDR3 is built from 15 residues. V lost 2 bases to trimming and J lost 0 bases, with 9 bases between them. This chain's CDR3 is CASSFRVLSGNTIYF. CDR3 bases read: TGCGCCAGCAGCTTCAGGGTCCTCTCTGGAAACACC.